The 27 T cell receptor beta chains presented below share a single source sample, sequenced in a study of shared clonotypes between healthy human individuals. Clones were read by immunoSEQ multiplex PCR, and TCRdb kept only the in-frame ones, dropping some. Among more than 1,200,000 clones, approximately 98.5% were seen once, and the ten largest hold 0.36%. Material: naive CD4+ T cells sorted from blood. The subset denotes: CD45RA+ positively selected. The receptors shown here come from a man younger than 40 in good health.

This chain uses TRBV5-5 with TRBJ1-1; D remains unclear. This CDR3 spans 15 amino acids. CDR1 SGHKS and CDR2 YYEKEE come from the germline V gene (reference sequence). Trimming left V 0 bases short and J 1 base short, with 10 bases between. The CDR3 DNA is TGTGCCAGCAGCTTGGCACGGGTCGGGAACACTGAAGCTTTCTTT. Its protein is CASSLARVGNTEAFF.

The V and J genes are TRBV19 and TRBJ1-5, with TRBD1 as a possible D gene (5 bases). Trimming took 1 base from V and 11 from J, leaving 15 bases between them. CDR3 length: 14 amino acids. From germline, CDR1 is LNHDA and CDR2 SQIVND (reference sequence). In DNA form, the CDR3 reads TGTGCCAGTAGTATAGGGGACTCAACTCCAGCCCAGCATTTT. Translated: CASSIGDSTPAQHF.

The chain recombines TRBV5-1 with TRBJ2-7, with D uncertain. Trimming pared 4 bases from V and 0 bases from J, leaving 14 bases between. Germline-derived CDR1 and CDR2 are SGHRS and YFSETQ. The CDR3 is 15 amino acids. Here the CDR3 reads CASSPAPQNSYEQYF. CDR3 coding DNA: TGCGCCAGCAGCCCGGCTCCACAGAACTCCTACGAGCAGTACTTC. Filled out from reference TRBV5-1 and TRBJ2-7, the complete variable domain reads KAGVTQTPRYLIKTRGQQVTLSCSPISGHRSVSWYQQTPGQGLQFLFEYFSETQRNKGNFPGRFSGRQFSNSRSEMNVSTLELGDSALYLCASSPAPQNSYEQYFGPGTRLTVT.

The genes are TRBV29-1 and TRBJ2-5; 8 bases are a match to TRBD1. V was clipped by 5 bases and J by 5 bases; unmatched bases: 7. The germline V gene has CDR1 SQVTM and CDR2 ANQGSEA. The CDR3 is 13 amino acids. In nucleotides, the CDR3 is TGCAGCGTTCAGGCAGGGGGCGCGGAGACCCAGTACTTC. Its protein is CSVQAGGAETQYF.

This chain links TRBV7-7 with TRBJ2-1, with D maybe TRBD1 (6 bases). Germline loops: CDR1 SSHAT, CDR2 FNYEAQ (reference sequence). The CDR3 has 15 amino acids. V was pared by 5 bases and J by 6 bases, with 17 bases between. This CDR3 reads CASSPTGKGFNEQFF. The CDR3, as DNA: TGTGCCAGCAGCCCGACAGGAAAGGGATTCAATGAGCAGTTCTTC. The variable domain in full, with the rest retrieved from reference TRBV7-7 and TRBJ2-1, is GAGVSQSPRYKVTKRGQDVTLRCDPISSHATLYWYQQALGQGPEFLTYFNYEAQPDKSGLPSDRFSAERPEGSISTLTIQRTEQRDSAMYRCASSPTGKGFNEQFFGPGTRLTVL.

The genes are TRBV7-2 and TRBJ1-1; weak D call: TRBD1 (5 bases). This CDR3 has 14 residues. V lost 2 bases, J lost 4 bases, and 11 bases lay in between. The germline CDR1 and CDR2 sequences are SGHTA and FQGNSA. CDR3 loop: CASSLMTEGTEAFF. The DNA for the CDR3 is TGTGCCAGCAGCTTAATGACAGAGGGCACTGAAGCTTTCTTT.

The rearrangement links TRBV29-1 to TRBJ2-5; D is uncertain. Per germline, CDR1 SQVTM and CDR2 ANQGSEA. This CDR3 has 12 amino acids. Trimming removed 4 bases at V and 3 bases at J, with 9 bases between. The CDR3 sequence is CSVVKTEETQYF. The DNA for the CDR3 is TGCAGCGTTGTAAAGACGGAAGAGACCCAGTACTTC.

The chain uses TRBV9 and TRBJ2-5, with D unclear. This CDR3 is built from 14 residues. Germline CDR1 SGDLS, CDR2 YYNGEE. V lost 2 bases, J lost 1 base, and 9 bases lay in between. In DNA form, the CDR3 reads TGTGCCAGCAGCGTGAGAGACCTCCAAGAGACCCAGTACTTC. This sequence encodes CASSVRDLQETQYF.

This clone has only one observation. This chain links TRBV4-3 with TRBJ2-2; unclear D gene. This CDR3 has 14 amino acids. Germline CDR1 and CDR2: LGHNA and YSLEER. V was pared by 1 base and J by 5 bases, with 8 bases between. DNA for the CDR3: TGCGCCAGCAGCCAAGTCGAGTGGACCGGGGAGCTGTTTTTT. Its translation: CASSQVEWTGELFF.

This chain joins TRBV5-1 and TRBJ2-1; 8 nucleotides line up with TRBD2. The CDR3 is 14 residues long. CDR1 SGHRS and CDR2 YFSETQ come from the germline V gene. V lost 2 bases to trimming and J lost 8 bases; unmatched junction nucleotides: 6. The DNA for the CDR3 is TGCGCCAGCAGCTTTGGGACTAGAACGGATGAGCAGTTCTTC. Translating gives CASSFGTRTDEQFF.

This chain links TRBV11-2 with TRBJ2-5, with 7 bases aligning to TRBD2. CDR3 length: 15 residues. Germline lookup yields CDR1 SGHAT and CDR2 FQNNGV. After removal of 1 base from V and 5 bases from J, the junction contained 7 bases not matched to a gene. The CDR3 is CASSLGPAGSETQYF. In DNA, the CDR3 is TGTGCCAGCAGCTTAGGCCCAGCGGGAAGCGAGACCCAGTACTTC.

The chain recombines TRBV15 with TRBJ2-3; 12 positions agree with TRBD1. The germline V gene encodes CDR1 LNHNV and CDR2 YYDKDF (reference sequence). There are 18 residues in the CDR3. The J segment lost 1 base and the V segment lost 1 base, leaving 6 bases of the junction unmatched. Here the CDR3 DNA reads TGTGCCACCAGCAGAGGCCGGGACAGGGGGCCGGGCACAGATACGCAGTATTTT. Protein product: CATSRGRDRGPGTDTQYF.

The chain has TRBV6-1 and TRBJ2-1; 7 bases fit TRBD2. CDR3 length equals 15 residues. The junction had 10 bases not matched to a gene; V was cut back by 7 bases and J by 4 bases. CDR1 is MNHNS, CDR2 SASEGT, per germline. The CDR3, as DNA: TGTGCCAGCACACAGCAGGGACTATTATACAATGAGCAGTTCTTC. Protein sequence: CASTQQGLLYNEQFF.

The chain carries TRBV19 and TRBJ2-7; D is perhaps TRBD2 (5 bases). The germline gives CDR1 LNHDA, CDR2 SQIVND (reference sequence). The V end lost 6 bases, the J end lost 0 bases, and 12 bases lay between the germline ends. The CDR3 consists of 14 residues. For the CDR3, the DNA is TGTGCCAGTAGCCCCGGGGTCCGCTCCTACGAGCAGTACTTC. This codes for CASSPGVRSYEQYF. Variable domain in full (rest from reference TRBV19 and TRBJ2-7): DGGITQSPKYLFRKEGQNVTLSCEQNLNHDAMYWYRQDPGQGLRLIYYSQIVNDFQKGDIAEGYSVSREKKESFPLTVTSAQKNPTAFYLCASSPGVRSYEQYFGPGTRLTVT.

The CDR3 DNA is TGCGCCAGCAGCTTGACTCTCGTCGGGAGGAATGAGCAGTTCTTC. Amino acid sequence: CASSLTLVGRNEQFF. The chain links TRBV5-1 to TRBJ2-1, with TRBD2 identical over 7 bases. The junction had 8 bases not matched to a gene; V was cut back by 1 base and J by 7 bases. CDR1 and CDR2 (germline): SGHRS, YFSETQ. The CDR3 extends over 15 amino acids.

The chain is built from TRBV18 and TRBJ2-1, with 8 bases matching TRBD2. V dropped 1 base and J dropped 5; count of bases not matched to a gene: 4. CDR3 length equals 15 residues. Germline CDR1 and CDR2: KGHSH and LQKENI. The chain's CDR3 is CASSPLAGTDNEQFF. The CDR3 nucleotides read TGTGCCAGCTCACCACTAGCGGGAACCGACAATGAGCAGTTCTTC.

The rearrangement links TRBV5-1 to TRBJ2-3; no clear D. Per the germline V gene, CDR1 is SGHRS and CDR2 is YFSETQ. V was clipped by 4 bases and J by 2 bases, with 20 bases between them. CDR3 length equals 17 residues. CDR3 in amino acids: CASSPPDGRGFTDTQYF. Written as DNA, the CDR3 is TGCGCCAGCAGCCCACCGGACGGGCGAGGATTCACAGATACGCAGTATTTT.

This chain joins TRBV28 and TRBJ2-7; D unclear. Germline CDR1 and CDR2: MDHEN and SYDVKM. The V and J ends lost 8 bases and 0 bases respectively, with 11 bases between them. This CDR3 is built from 13 residues. The CDR3 DNA is TGTGCCAGCGCCCGCCCTCGCTCCTACGAGCAGTACTTC. This translates into CASARPRSYEQYF.

The chain combines TRBV6-5 with TRBJ2-3, with 8 bases fitting TRBD1. This CDR3 is built from 14 residues. V was pared by 5 bases and J by 1 base, with 2 bases of the junction left unmatched. CDR1 MNHEY and CDR2 SVGAGI come from the germline V gene. The CDR3 nucleotides read TGTGCCAGCAGTCCGGGACAGGGCACAGATACGCAGTATTTT. Amino acids: CASSPGQGTDTQYF.

The genes are TRBV5-1 and TRBJ2-3; D remains ambiguous. CDR1 SGHRS and CDR2 YFSETQ come from the germline V gene. This CDR3 spans 14 amino acids. Between the trimmed V and J ends, which lost 3 bases and 0 bases, there was a span of 8 bases. CDR3 DNA sequence: TGCGCCAGCAGCTCGGCGACAAGCACAGATACGCAGTATTTT. Its protein is CASSSATSTDTQYF.

V usage is TRBV5-4 and J usage is TRBJ1-2, with TRBD1 matching over 7 bases. V gave up 4 bases and J gave up 3 bases; unmatched junction bases: 3. The CDR3 is 13 amino acids. Germline V gene lookup returns CDR1 SGHNT and CDR2 YYREEE (reference sequence). CDR3 sequence: CASSIGTDYGYTF. The CDR3 coding sequence is TGTGCCAGCAGCATCGGGACAGACTATGGCTACACCTTC.

The rearrangement links TRBV10-3 to TRBJ1-3; D unresolved. Trimming pared 3 bases from V and 4 bases from J, leaving 10 bases between. CDR3 size: 14 residues. Germline CDR1 and CDR2: ENHRY and SYGVKD. This CDR3 is CAISDGMGGNTIYF. The CDR3 bases are TGTGCCATCAGTGATGGAATGGGGGGAAACACCATATATTTT.

The chain couples TRBV9 to TRBJ2-7; no firm D call. Between the trimmed V and J ends, which lost 0 bases and 6 bases, there was a span of 10 bases. The CDR3 length is 13 residues. Germline V CDR1 and CDR2: SGDLS, YYNGEE. Here the CDR3 reads CASSVEPVSEQYF. CDR3 nucleotides: TGTGCCAGCAGCGTAGAGCCCGTTAGCGAGCAGTACTTC.

V gene TRBV2 combines with J gene TRBJ2-6; possible D gene TRBD2, 6 bases. V lost 10 bases and J lost 5, with 18 bases in between. CDR3 length: 15 amino acids. Germline V CDR1 and CDR2: SNHLY, FYNNEI. The CDR3 region has the DNA TGTGCCACCAAGTGGGGGGAAACTAGGGCCAACGTCCTGACTTTC. Its protein product is CATKWGETRANVLTF.

The chain links TRBV6-5 to TRBJ2-5; possible D gene TRBD2, 6 bases. Between the trimmed V and J ends, which lost 2 bases and 4 bases, there was a span of 14 bases. CDR1 is MNHEY, CDR2 SVGAGI, per germline. This CDR3 is 15 amino acids long. The CDR3 region has the DNA TGTGCCAGCAGTTACAGTGGGAGGCTGGGAGAGACCCAGTACTTC. This encodes CASSYSGRLGETQYF.

This clone came up once. This chain uses TRBV9 with TRBJ2-2; D not certain. This CDR3 contains 14 residues. V shed 1 base and J shed 6 bases, with 10 bases lying between them. Germline loops: CDR1 SGDLS, CDR2 YYNGEE. The CDR3 nucleotides read TGTGCCAGCAGCGTAAGGCCCCAACCCGGGGAGCTGTTTTTT. It translates to CASSVRPQPGELFF.

The genes are TRBV29-1 and TRBJ2-1; D gene unclear. The V gene's germline CDR1 is SQVTM and CDR2 ANQGSEA. The length of the CDR3 is 13 residues. CDR3 protein: CTLSWGPYNEQFF. As DNA, the CDR3 is TGCACTCTTAGTTGGGGTCCCTACAATGAGCAGTTCTTC.